Listed here are 15 T cell receptor beta chains from one sample, sequenced in a study of T cell responses to AZD1222 COVID-19 vaccine (dated by TCRdb to about 2021). This specimen's time point label, interpreted: baseline before first vaccination. The library relied on the immunoSEQ multiplex PCR assay. This is the immuneACCESS table as TCRdb keeps it, with only in-frame sequences that have V and J called. A part of the clones is gone; compared with another copy, unresolved V genes explain less than half, and the rest is unexplained. For this sample there are 150,000 or so clones; just over 90% appear just once. The ten top clones hold less than 9% of the sample. The sample was peripheral blood, taken on day 0 of AZD1222 vaccination. The receptors were gathered from an adult in good health.

The chain recombines TRBV2 with TRBJ1-4; D gene uncertain. This CDR3 is 14 amino acids long. The germline gives CDR1 SNHLY, CDR2 FYNNEI. Trimming removed 1 base from V and 8 bases from J, with 11 bases in between. The CDR3 region is CASSEGAGGEKLFF. Here the CDR3 DNA reads TGTGCCAGCAGTGAAGGGGCCGGTGGGGAAAAACTGTTTTTT.

This chain uses TRBV10-2 with TRBJ1-2, with D possibly TRBD1 on 6 matching bases. Trimming left V 2 bases short and J 3 bases short, with 28 bases between. This CDR3 has 20 amino acids. In germline, CDR1 is WSHSY, CDR2 SAAADI. CDR3 bases: TGCGCCAGCAGTGAGACGCTAGATGCACTACAGGGAATAGGGGACTATGGCTACACCTTC. Translated: CASSETLDALQGIGDYGYTF.

This sequence joins TRBV3-1 (or the pseudogene TRBV3-2) and TRBJ1-1; D gene ambiguous. The length of the CDR3 is 13 residues. Germline CDR1 LGHDT, CDR2 YNNKEL (reference sequence). The V and J ends lost 4 bases and 4 bases respectively, with 10 bases between them. CDR3 residues: CASSRISLTEAFF. The CDR3 DNA reads as TGTGCCAGCAGCCGGATAAGCCTCACTGAAGCTTTCTTT.

The V gene is TRBV11-2, the J gene TRBJ1-2; no clear D. CDR3 length equals 13 residues. V was trimmed by 5 bases and J by 8 bases, leaving 15 bases between them. CDR1 and CDR2 from the germline V gene are SGHAT and FQNNGV. The DNA for the CDR3 is TGTGCCAGCAGCCTCTCGGGGTCCCCCGGCTACACCTTC. Translation gives CASSLSGSPGYTF.

CDR3 region: CATSRETSGGFPYNEQFF. CDR3 DNA: TGTGCCACCAGCAGAGAAACTAGCGGGGGGTTCCCCTACAATGAGCAGTTCTTC. The V gene is TRBV15, the J gene TRBJ2-1; TRBD2 agrees at 12 bases. The germline V gene encodes CDR1 LNHNV and CDR2 YYDKDF (reference sequence). The CDR3 loop spans 18 amino acids. Trimming at V came to 0 bases and at J to 2 bases, leaving 5 bases not matched to a gene. Looking up the rest from reference TRBV15 and TRBJ2-1 gives the full variable domain: DAMVIQNPRYQVTQFGKPVTLSCSQTLNHNVMYWYQQKSSQAPKLLFHYYDKDFNNEADTPDNFQSRRPNTSFCFLDIRSPGLGDTAMYLCATSRETSGGFPYNEQFFGPGTRLTVL.

The chain links TRBV6-5 to TRBJ1-1; D gene uncertain. The CDR3 runs to 14 residues. V lost 7 bases, J lost 3 bases, and 15 bases lay in between. Germline lookup yields CDR1 MNHEY and CDR2 SVGAGI. CDR3 sequence: CASTAQPGDTEAFF. The CDR3 DNA reads as TGTGCCAGCACCGCGCAACCAGGCGACACTGAAGCTTTCTTT.

The gene calls are TRBV27 and TRBJ1-1; 7 bases match TRBD1. The CDR3 length is 15 residues. CDR1 and CDR2 from the germline V gene are MNHEY and SMNVEV (reference sequence). The V segment lost 4 bases and the J segment 4 bases; nucleotides outside the gene matches: 9. In nucleotides, the CDR3 is TGTGCCAGCAGTTCCCTACAGGGGCAGGGCACTGAAGCTTTCTTT. Protein product: CASSSLQGQGTEAFF.

The genes are TRBV28 and TRBJ1-5, with 9 bases identical to TRBD1. After removal of 5 bases from V and 0 bases from J, the junction contained 8 bases not matched to a gene. Looked up from germline, CDR1 is MDHEN and CDR2 is SYDVKM. The CDR3 is 17 residues long. CDR3 sequence reads: CASSTRTGVYSNQPQHF. The CDR3 nucleotides are TGTGCCAGCAGTACTCGGACAGGGGTTTATAGCAATCAGCCCCAGCATTTT.

V and J are TRBV27 and TRBJ2-1; 11 bases are a match to TRBD2. The ends lost 5 bases at V and 5 bases at J; junction bases unmatched: 11. The CDR3 totals 17 residues. Germline CDR1 and CDR2: MNHEY and SMNVEV (reference sequence). The CDR3 protein is CASSPRLAGSINNEQFF. Written as DNA, the CDR3 is TGTGCCAGCAGTCCGAGACTAGCGGGGAGCATCAACAATGAGCAGTTCTTC.

The chain has TRBV5-1 and TRBJ1-1; D is perhaps TRBD1 (6 bases). V gave up 4 bases and J gave up 3 bases, with 10 bases separating them. CDR3 size: 13 residues. Germline V gene sequence: CDR1 SGHRS, CDR2 YFSETQ. DNA of the CDR3: TGCGCCAGCAGCCTGGGGACACACACTGAAGCTTTCTTT. Its protein product is CASSLGTHTEAFF.

There are a few counts of this clone. The chain uses TRBV28 and TRBJ2-1, with TRBD1 matching 10 bases. CDR3 length: 16 residues. Germline assignment: CDR1 MDHEN and CDR2 SYDVKM. The V segment lost 2 bases and the J segment 3 bases; nucleotides outside the gene matches: 4. The CDR3 sequence is CASSLMGQGNYNEQFF. In DNA form, the CDR3 reads TGTGCCAGCAGTTTAATGGGACAGGGGAACTACAATGAGCAGTTCTTC. The full variable domain, in which reference TRBV28 and TRBJ2-1 provide the parts outside the CDR3, is DVKVTQSSRYLVKRTGEKVFLECVQDMDHENMFWYRQDPGLGLRLIYFSYDVKMKEKGDIPEGYSVSREKKERFSLILESASTNQTSMYLCASSLMGQGNYNEQFFGPGTRLTVL.

The rearrangement joins TRBV5-5 to TRBJ2-1; D remains ambiguous. Germline CDR1 and CDR2: SGHKS and YYEKEE (reference sequence). This CDR3 is 15 amino acids long. V was shortened by 4 bases and J by 0 bases, with 11 bases between the two germline ends. The CDR3 DNA reads TGTGCCAGCAGCCTAAGTGGCGCCTCCTACAATGAGCAGTTCTTC. Its translation: CASSLSGASYNEQFF.

The CDR3 DNA reads TGTGCCAGTAGTACCCCTCGGGGCAATGAGCAGTTCTTC. The encoded protein is CASSTPRGNEQFF. This chain connects TRBV19 to TRBJ2-1, with D possibly TRBD2 on 5 matching bases. CDR3 length: 13 amino acids. V gave up 4 bases and J gave up 6 bases, with 10 bases separating them. Germline loops: CDR1 LNHDA, CDR2 SQIVND (reference sequence).

This clone was recorded a few times. The rearrangement uses TRBV21-1 and TRBJ2-7; the DNA was not compared with TRBD2, the D call given in the table. TRBV21-1 is deemed a pseudogene. The CDR3 loop spans 15 amino acids. The CDR3: CASSRVPGCSYEQYF. Here the CDR3 DNA reads TGTGCCAGCAGCCGGGTCCCGGGTTGCTCCTACGAGCAGTACTTC.

The chain employs TRBV19 and TRBJ1-1, with D tentatively TRBD1 (6 bases). The V gene lost 6 bases and the J gene lost 2 bases, with 28 bases spanning the gap. From germline, CDR1 is LNHDA and CDR2 SQIVND (reference sequence). This CDR3 is built from 19 residues. CDR3 nucleotide sequence: TGTGCCAGTAGCACGCCCCTCCGGACAGATACTTTACTTAACACTGAAGCTTTCTTT. Protein sequence: CASSTPLRTDTLLNTEAFF.